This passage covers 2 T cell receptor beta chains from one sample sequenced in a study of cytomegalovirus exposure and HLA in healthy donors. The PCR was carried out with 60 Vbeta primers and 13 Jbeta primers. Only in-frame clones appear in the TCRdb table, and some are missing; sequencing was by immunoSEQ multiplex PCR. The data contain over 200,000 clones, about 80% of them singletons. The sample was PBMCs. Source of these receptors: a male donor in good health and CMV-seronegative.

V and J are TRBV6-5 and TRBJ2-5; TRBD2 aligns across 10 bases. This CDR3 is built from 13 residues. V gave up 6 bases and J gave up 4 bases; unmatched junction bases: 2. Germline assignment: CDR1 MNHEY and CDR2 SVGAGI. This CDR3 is CASRLAGTETQYF. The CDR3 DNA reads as TGTGCCAGCAGACTAGCGGGGACAGAGACCCAGTACTTC.

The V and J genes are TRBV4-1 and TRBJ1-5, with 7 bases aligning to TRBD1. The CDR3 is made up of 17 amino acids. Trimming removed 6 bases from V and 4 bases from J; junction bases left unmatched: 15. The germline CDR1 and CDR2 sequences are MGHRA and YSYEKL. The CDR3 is CASRQSAGGRTNQPQHF. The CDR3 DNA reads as TGCGCCAGCAGGCAATCTGCAGGGGGACGTACGAATCAGCCCCAGCATTTT.